The rows below give T cell receptor beta chains drawn from one sample of a study of T cell repertoires in cytomegalovirus infection. TCRdb reprocessed the reads with MiXCR, giving one entry per CDR3 protein. The sample includes about 310,000 distinct CDR3 sequences, 15% to 20% seen only once; the top ten take more than 10%. The specimen sequenced was PBMCs. The receptors stem from a human donor in good health (CMV status not recorded). Some clones in this sample may be carry-over from other donors' samples. Both conserved end residues are trimmed from each CDR3.

V	J	CDR3
TRBV2	TRBJ2-3	ASTGQASTDTQY
TRBV12-3/TRBV12-4	TRBJ2-1	ASSGGPYNEQF
TRBV6-1	TRBJ2-7	ASSDSRDRRAYEQY
TRBV6-6	TRBJ1-5	ASSYSIGRVRVNQHQH
TRBV20-1	TRBJ2-5	SAIRQGHETQY
TRBV6-2/TRBV6-3	TRBJ1-1	ASSYWKTGKNTEAF
TRBV10-3	TRBJ2-3	AIRTDTDTQY
TRBV5-1	TRBJ1-1	ASSLGGQGGGEAF
TRBV27	TRBJ2-2	ASAPGLAYTGELF
TRBV6-8	TRBJ2-2	ASSYSNTNTGELF
TRBV5-3	TRBJ2-1	ARSLPHGQRGTFSYNEQF
TRBV29-1	TRBJ1-1	SVAQGATEAF
TRBV29-1	TRBJ2-7	SVAFGQRTFYEQY
TRBV7-9	TRBJ1-5	ASSTQDQPQH
TRBV7-9	TRBJ1-5	ASSPSGHRVDQPQH
TRBV6-5	TRBJ2-5	ASSYVAGANGETQY
TRBV7-9	TRBJ1-2	ASSLDGDYYGYT
TRBV7-2	TRBJ2-3	AEKGGPGDTQY
TRBV7-2	TRBJ2-7	ASSFSGGGAYEQY
TRBV11-2	TRBJ1-5	ASSVGTNNQPQH
TRBV7-6	TRBJ1-1	ASSLSWNTEAF
TRBV29-1	TRBJ2-5	SIMQGVRVETQY
TRBV7-2	TRBJ2-3	ASRNTGTDTQY
TRBV2	TRBJ2-3	ASSEGGGGTDTQY
TRBV7-6	TRBJ2-1	ASSQTSSPGTYNEQF
TRBV4-1	TRBJ1-4	ASSQSRSNEKLF
TRBV5-6	TRBJ1-2	ASSPTHVSGYT
TRBV5-4	TRBJ2-2	ASSLTGTDGELF
TRBV20-1	TRBJ1-1	SARATIGQPNTEAF
TRBV19	TRBJ1-2	ASQAADRVHSGYT
TRBV12-3/TRBV12-4	TRBJ2-3	ASNIMEGADTQY